Reported below is one TCR beta chain. What it recognizes is unknown. The data were obtained in a study of blood T cells in healthy people across ages. Study-wide findings and caveats: Among T cells, TCR beta diversity per million cells dropped roughly linearly as age rose.

V shed 6 bases, J shed 6 bases, and the junction held 8 bases outside the gene matches. The CDR3 length is 16 residues. Each sample gave at least 7 million isolated PBMCs. The authors extracted at least 6 micrograms of total RNA per sample. With a J-beta primer mix and a sample-barcoded 5' primer, a second PCR ran about 7 to 12 cycles. TCRdb used MiXCR to reprocess the 5' RACE reads, holding one entry per CDR3 protein. The repertoire holds fewer than 2,000,000 distinct CDR3 sequences, with about two fifths as singletons. Sequenced input: blood. This TCR came from a human donor in good health. The chain has TRBV12-3 or TRBV12-4 and TRBJ2-3, with TRBD2 identical over 14 bases. CDR3 sequence (DNA): TGTGCCAGCAGCCCTGGGACTAGCGGGGGTTTGGATACGCAGTATTTT. Encoded protein: CASSPGTSGGLDTQYF.